The clone carrying this T cell receptor (beta chain) was seen at least ten times. Germline assignment: CDR1 SEHNR and CDR2 FQNEAQ (reference sequence). The germline V and J ends were trimmed by 5 bases and 1 base, with 5 bases remaining between them. The CDR3 is 12 amino acids. The data stem from a study of T cells in Graves' hyperthyroidism and ophthalmopathy. As for the study in general: Peripheral blood was secured at the point of initial diagnosis, before any treatment.

TCR beta CDR3 regions were amplified from RNA. First-round RT-PCR with HTBI primers amplified the TCR CDR3 region. TCRdb reanalysed the multiplex PCR reads using MiXCR and keeps one entry per CDR3 protein. The repertoire holds some 370,000 distinct CDR3 sequences, with around 15% as singletons. Investigators excluded patients with uncontrolled infection, other autoimmune disease, pregnancy or lactation. J is TRBJ2-5 and V is TRBV7-9; no definite D call. The receptor's source is a man aged 50 to 60 with Graves' ophthalmopathy. The material sequenced was blood. The CDR3 protein is CASSPPQETQYF. The CDR3 DNA reads TGTGCCAGCAGCCCCCCCCAAGAGACCCAGTACTTC.